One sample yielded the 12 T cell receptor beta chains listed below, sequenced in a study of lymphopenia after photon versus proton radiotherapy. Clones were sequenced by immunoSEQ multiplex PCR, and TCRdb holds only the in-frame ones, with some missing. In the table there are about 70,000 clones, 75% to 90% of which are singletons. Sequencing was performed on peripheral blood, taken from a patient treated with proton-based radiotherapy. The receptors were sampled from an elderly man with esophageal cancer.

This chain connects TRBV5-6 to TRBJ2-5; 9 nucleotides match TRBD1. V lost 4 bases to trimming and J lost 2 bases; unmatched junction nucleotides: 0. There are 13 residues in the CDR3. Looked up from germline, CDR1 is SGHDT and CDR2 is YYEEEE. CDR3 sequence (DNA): TGTGCCAGCAGCGGGACAGGGCAAGAGACCCAGTACTTC. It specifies CASSGTGQETQYF.

DNA for the CDR3: TGTGCCAGCAGCGTAGCTAGCGGGGACAACTACGAGCAGTACTTC. Translating it yields CASSVASGDNYEQYF. The chain links TRBV9 to TRBJ2-7; 9 nucleotides align to TRBD2. The CDR3 contains 15 residues. The V gene end was trimmed by 0 bases and the J gene end by 3 bases; junction bases not matched to a gene: 4. Germline CDR1 is SGDLS and CDR2 is YYNGEE.

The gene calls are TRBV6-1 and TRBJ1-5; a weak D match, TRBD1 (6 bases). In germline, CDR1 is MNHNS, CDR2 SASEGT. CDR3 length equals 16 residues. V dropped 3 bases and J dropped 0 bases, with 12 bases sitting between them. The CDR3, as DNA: TGTGCCAGCAGTGAGACTACAGGGTATAGCAATCAGCCCCAGCATTTT. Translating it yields CASSETTGYSNQPQHF.

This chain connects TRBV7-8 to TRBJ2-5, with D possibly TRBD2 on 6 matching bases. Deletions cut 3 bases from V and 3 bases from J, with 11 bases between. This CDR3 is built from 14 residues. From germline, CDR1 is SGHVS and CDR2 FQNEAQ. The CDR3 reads CASSFNRGKETQYF. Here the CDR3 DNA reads TGTGCCAGCAGCTTTAATCGGGGGAAAGAGACCCAGTACTTC.

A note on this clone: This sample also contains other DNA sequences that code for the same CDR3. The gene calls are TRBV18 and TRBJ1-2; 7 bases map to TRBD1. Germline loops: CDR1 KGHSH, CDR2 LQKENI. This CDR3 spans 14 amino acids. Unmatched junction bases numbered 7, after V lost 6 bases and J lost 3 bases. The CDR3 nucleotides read TGTGCCAGCTCGCCGACAGGGCAGGACTATGGCTACACCTTC. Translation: CASSPTGQDYGYTF.

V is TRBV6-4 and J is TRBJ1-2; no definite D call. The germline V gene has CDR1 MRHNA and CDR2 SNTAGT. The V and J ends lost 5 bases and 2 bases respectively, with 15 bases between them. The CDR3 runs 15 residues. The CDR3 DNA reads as TGTGCCAGCAGTTACTTGGGGTCTTGGAACTATGGCTACACCTTC. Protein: CASSYLGSWNYGYTF.

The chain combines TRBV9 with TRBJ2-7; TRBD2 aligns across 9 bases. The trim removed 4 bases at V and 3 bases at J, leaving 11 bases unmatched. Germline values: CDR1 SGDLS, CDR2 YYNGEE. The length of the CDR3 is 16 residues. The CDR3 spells CASSQRGTSYNYEQYF. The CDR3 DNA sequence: TGTGCCAGCAGCCAGCGCGGGACTAGCTATAACTACGAGCAGTACTTC.

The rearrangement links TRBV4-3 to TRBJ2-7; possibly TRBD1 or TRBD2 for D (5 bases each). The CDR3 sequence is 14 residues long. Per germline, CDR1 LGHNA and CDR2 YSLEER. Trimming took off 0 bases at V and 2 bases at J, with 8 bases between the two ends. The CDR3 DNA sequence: TGCGCCAGCAGCCAAGATCTGGGGGCCTACGAGCAGTACTTC. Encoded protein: CASSQDLGAYEQYF.

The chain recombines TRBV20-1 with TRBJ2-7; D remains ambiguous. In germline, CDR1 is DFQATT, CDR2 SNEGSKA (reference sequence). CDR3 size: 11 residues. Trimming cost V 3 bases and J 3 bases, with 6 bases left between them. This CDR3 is CSASLGYEQYF. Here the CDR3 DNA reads TGCAGTGCTAGCTTGGGCTACGAGCAGTACTTC.

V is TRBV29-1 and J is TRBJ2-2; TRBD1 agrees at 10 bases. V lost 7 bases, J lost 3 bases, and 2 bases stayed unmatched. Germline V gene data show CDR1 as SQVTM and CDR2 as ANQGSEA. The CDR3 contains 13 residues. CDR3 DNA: TGCAGCGGGGACAGGGGTGACACCGGGGAGCTGTTTTTT. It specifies CSGDRGDTGELFF.

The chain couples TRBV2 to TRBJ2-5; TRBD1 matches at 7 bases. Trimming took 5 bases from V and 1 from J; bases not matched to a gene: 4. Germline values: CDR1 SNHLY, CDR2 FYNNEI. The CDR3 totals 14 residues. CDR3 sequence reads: CASSIDRVQETQYF. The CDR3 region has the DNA TGTGCCAGCAGTATCGACAGGGTCCAAGAGACCCAGTACTTC.

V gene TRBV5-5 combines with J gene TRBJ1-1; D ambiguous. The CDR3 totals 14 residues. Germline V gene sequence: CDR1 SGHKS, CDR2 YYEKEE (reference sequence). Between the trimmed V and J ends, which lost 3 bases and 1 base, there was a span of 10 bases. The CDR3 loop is CASSSTTANTEAFF. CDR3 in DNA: TGTGCCAGCAGCTCGACTACGGCGAACACTGAAGCTTTCTTT.